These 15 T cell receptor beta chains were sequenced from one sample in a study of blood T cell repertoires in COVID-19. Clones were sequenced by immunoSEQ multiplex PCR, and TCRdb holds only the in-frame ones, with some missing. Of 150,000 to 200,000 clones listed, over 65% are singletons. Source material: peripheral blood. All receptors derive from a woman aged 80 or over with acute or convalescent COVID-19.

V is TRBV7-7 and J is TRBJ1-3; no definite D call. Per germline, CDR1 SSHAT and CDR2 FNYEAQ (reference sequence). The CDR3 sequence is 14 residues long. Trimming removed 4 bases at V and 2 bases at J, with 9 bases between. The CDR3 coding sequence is TGTGCCAGCAGCTCCGGGAATCCTGGAAACACCATATATTTT. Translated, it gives CASSSGNPGNTIYF.

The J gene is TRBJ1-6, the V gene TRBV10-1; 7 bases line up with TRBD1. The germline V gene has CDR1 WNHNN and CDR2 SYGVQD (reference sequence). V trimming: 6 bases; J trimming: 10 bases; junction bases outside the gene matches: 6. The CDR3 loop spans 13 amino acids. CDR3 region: CASSREGGSPLHF. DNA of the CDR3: TGCGCCAGCAGCAGGGAAGGGGGCTCACCCCTCCACTTT.

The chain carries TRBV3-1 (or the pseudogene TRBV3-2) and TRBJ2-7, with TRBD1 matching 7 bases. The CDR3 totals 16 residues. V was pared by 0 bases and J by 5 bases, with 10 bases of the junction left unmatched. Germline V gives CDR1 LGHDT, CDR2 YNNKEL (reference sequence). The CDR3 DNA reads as TGTGCCAGCAGCCAAGATCTTGGAAGGGGGCTGGACGAGCAGTACTTC. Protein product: CASSQDLGRGLDEQYF.

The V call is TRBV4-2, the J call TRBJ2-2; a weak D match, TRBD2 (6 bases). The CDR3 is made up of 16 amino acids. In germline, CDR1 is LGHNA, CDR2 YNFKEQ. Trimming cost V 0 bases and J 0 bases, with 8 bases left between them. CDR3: CASSQEGDSNTGELFF. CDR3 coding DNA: TGTGCCAGCAGCCAAGAAGGGGACTCGAACACCGGGGAGCTGTTTTTT.

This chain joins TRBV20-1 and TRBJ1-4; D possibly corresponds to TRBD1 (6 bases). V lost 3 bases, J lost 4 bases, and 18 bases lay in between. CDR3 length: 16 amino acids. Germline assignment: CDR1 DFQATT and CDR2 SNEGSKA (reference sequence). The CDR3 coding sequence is TGCAGTGCTAGTCCGGCAGGGGCCATGATTAATGAAAAACTGTTTTTT. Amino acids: CSASPAGAMINEKLFF.

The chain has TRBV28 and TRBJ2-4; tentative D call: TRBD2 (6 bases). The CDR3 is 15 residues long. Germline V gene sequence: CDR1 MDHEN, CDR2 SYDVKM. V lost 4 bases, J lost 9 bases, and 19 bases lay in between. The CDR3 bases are TGTGCCAGCAGTTCCCTGGAGGGCAGGACGATCATTCAGTACTTC. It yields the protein CASSSLEGRTIIQYF.

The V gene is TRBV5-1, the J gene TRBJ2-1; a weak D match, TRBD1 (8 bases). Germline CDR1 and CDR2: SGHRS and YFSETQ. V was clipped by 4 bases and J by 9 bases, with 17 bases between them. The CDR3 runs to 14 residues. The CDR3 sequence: CASSLGQGGGEQFF. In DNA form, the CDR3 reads TGCGCCAGCAGCCTCGGACAGGGAGGGGGTGAGCAGTTCTTC.

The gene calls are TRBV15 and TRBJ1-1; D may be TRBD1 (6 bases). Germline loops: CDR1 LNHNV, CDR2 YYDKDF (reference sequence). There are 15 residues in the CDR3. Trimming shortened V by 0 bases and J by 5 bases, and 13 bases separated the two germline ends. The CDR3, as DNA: TGTGCCACCAGCAGAGATGCGGGGGCGAGAACTGAAGCTTTCTTT. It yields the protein CATSRDAGARTEAFF. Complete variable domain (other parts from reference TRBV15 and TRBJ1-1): DAMVIQNPRYQVTQFGKPVTLSCSQTLNHNVMYWYQQKSSQAPKLLFHYYDKDFNNEADTPDNFQSRRPNTSFCFLDIRSPGLGDTAMYLCATSRDAGARTEAFFGQGTRLTVV.

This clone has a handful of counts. CDR3 residues: CASRGPYTGELFF. The CDR3, as DNA: TGTGCCAGCAGGGGGCCATACACCGGGGAGCTGTTTTTT. This chain connects TRBV27 to TRBJ2-2; D perhaps matches TRBD1 (5 bases). The V end was cut by 6 bases, the J end by 3 bases, with 8 bases between. Per the germline V gene, CDR1 is MNHEY and CDR2 is SMNVEV (reference sequence). CDR3 length equals 13 residues.

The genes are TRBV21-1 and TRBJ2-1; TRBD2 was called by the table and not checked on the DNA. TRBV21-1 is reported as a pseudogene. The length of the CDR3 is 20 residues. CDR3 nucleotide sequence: TGTGCCAGCAGCAAGGGAGGTGGTCGGACTAGCGGGAGGGCCGGGAATGAGCAGTTCTTC. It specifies CASSKGGGRTSGRAGNEQFF.

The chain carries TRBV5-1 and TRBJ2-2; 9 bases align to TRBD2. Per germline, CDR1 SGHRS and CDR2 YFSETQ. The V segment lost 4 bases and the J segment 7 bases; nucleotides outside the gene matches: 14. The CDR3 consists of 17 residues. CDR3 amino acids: CASSPGTSLLYGGELFF. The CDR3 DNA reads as TGCGCCAGCAGCCCGGGGACTAGCCTGCTGTATGGCGGGGAGCTGTTTTTT.

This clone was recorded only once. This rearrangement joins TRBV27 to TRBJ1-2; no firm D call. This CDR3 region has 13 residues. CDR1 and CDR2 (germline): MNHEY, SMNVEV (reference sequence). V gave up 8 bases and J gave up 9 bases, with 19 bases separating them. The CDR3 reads CASGRDLGISYTF. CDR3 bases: TGTGCCAGCGGGAGAGACCTGGGTATTAGCTACACCTTC.

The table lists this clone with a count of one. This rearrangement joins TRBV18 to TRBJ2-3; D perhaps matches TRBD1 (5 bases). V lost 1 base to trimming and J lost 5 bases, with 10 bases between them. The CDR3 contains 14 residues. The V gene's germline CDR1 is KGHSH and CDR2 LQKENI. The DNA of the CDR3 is TGTGCCAGCTCACCACGGACAACCGTAGATACGCAGTATTTT. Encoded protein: CASSPRTTVDTQYF.

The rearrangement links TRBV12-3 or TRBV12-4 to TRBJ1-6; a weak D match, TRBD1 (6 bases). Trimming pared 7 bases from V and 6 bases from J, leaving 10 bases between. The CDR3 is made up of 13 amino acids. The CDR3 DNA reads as TGTGCCAGCACCGGACAGATTAATTCACCCCTCCACTTT. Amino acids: CASTGQINSPLHF.

The CDR3 DNA reads as TGTGCCAGCAGCTCCCAGGGGAGCCAAGAGACCCAGTACTTC. It translates to CASSSQGSQETQYF. This chain joins TRBV7-3 and TRBJ2-5, with a possible D match to TRBD1 (6 bases). The CDR3 runs to 14 residues. V was shortened by 4 bases and J by 1 base, with 10 bases between the two germline ends. Germline V CDR1 and CDR2: SGHTA, FQGTGA.